This entry lists 20 T cell receptor beta chains sequenced from one sample in a study of T-cell memory formation after mild COVID-19. In TCRdb, the 5' RACE reads were re-called with MiXCR into one record per CDR3 protein. The repertoire has hundreds of thousands of distinct CDR3 sequences, less than 25% of them found once; the top ten carry 7.5% to 9.5%. The specimen sequenced was PBMCs or a T cell subset sorted from them (not recorded which). All receptors come from an adult woman who had mild COVID-19 (a few samples of this study predate the infection). Cell type and time point are not known.

This clonotype has more than one count but fewer than ten. V gene TRBV2 combines with J gene TRBJ2-2, with D perhaps being TRBD1 or TRBD2 (5 bases each). CDR1 is SNHLY, CDR2 FYNNEI, per germline. The CDR3 extends over 14 amino acids. Deletions cut 5 bases from V and 5 bases from J, with 12 bases between. The CDR3 sequence is CASSYRTGTGELFF. The CDR3, as DNA: TGTGCCAGCAGTTACAGGACGGGGACCGGGGAGCTGTTTTTT.

In this sample, this clonotype turned up a few times. V usage is TRBV6-6 and J usage is TRBJ1-1, with D possibly matching TRBD1 (5 bases). V gave up 2 bases and J gave up 5 bases, with 9 bases separating them. Germline V gene lookup returns CDR1 MNHNY and CDR2 SVGAGI (reference sequence). The CDR3 contains 13 residues. CDR3 in amino acids: CASSYGGETEAFF. The CDR3 region has the DNA TGTGCCAGCAGTTACGGGGGGGAGACTGAAGCTTTCTTT.

This clonotype came up once. The chain has TRBV5-4 and TRBJ1-4, with D perhaps matching TRBD1 (6 bases). The CDR3 loop spans 15 amino acids. CDR1 and CDR2 (germline): SGHNT, YYREEE (reference sequence). Trimming removed 1 base at V and 5 bases at J, with 12 bases between. The CDR3 DNA follows: TGTGCCAGCAGCTTGTTCCAGGGGCCAAATGAAAAACTGTTTTTT. Protein product: CASSLFQGPNEKLFF.

The chain carries TRBV2 and TRBJ1-1; maybe TRBD1 (5 bases). CDR3 length: 13 amino acids. The V end lost 7 bases, the J end lost 7 bases, and 16 bases lay between the germline ends. Germline loops: CDR1 SNHLY, CDR2 FYNNEI. CDR3 loop: CASNWEGRGEAFF. In DNA form, the CDR3 reads TGTGCCAGCAATTGGGAGGGGAGAGGTGAAGCTTTCTTT.

This clonotype was seen ten or more times. The CDR3 nucleotides are TGTGCCAGCAGCCACGAGACAGGGAGGACCTACAATGAGCAGTTCTTC. The encoded protein is CASSHETGRTYNEQFF. This rearrangement joins TRBV12-3 or TRBV12-4 to TRBJ2-1; a possible D gene is TRBD1 (7 bases). The CDR3 is 16 residues long. V was clipped by 6 bases and J by 2 bases, with 17 bases between them.

This clonotype was seen a handful of times. The chain recombines TRBV29-1 with TRBJ2-5; the D gene could be TRBD1 or TRBD2 (5 bases each). The V end was cut by 3 bases, the J end by 0 bases, with 11 bases between. In germline, CDR1 is SQVTM, CDR2 ANQGSEA. There are 14 residues in the CDR3. The CDR3 region is CSVELGPHQETQYF. DNA for the CDR3: TGCAGCGTTGAGCTGGGACCACACCAAGAGACCCAGTACTTC. The full variable domain, its missing parts supplied by reference TRBV29-1 and TRBJ2-5, is SAVISQKPSRDICQRGTSLTIQCQVDSQVTMMFWYRQQPGQSLTLIATANQGSEATYESGFVIDKFPISRPNLTFSTLTVSNMSPEDSSIYLCSVELGPHQETQYFGPGTRLLVL.

The V call is TRBV7-9, the J call TRBJ1-4; possibly TRBD1 for D (5 bases). The germline V gene encodes CDR1 SEHNR and CDR2 FQNEAQ (reference sequence). V was cut by 5 bases and J by 2 bases, with 9 bases left in between. This CDR3 is 14 amino acids long. The CDR3 nucleotides read TGTGCCAGCAGCCCAGGGTTCACTAATGAAAAACTGTTTTTT. Its protein is CASSPGFTNEKLFF. Full variable domain (missing parts from reference TRBV7-9 and TRBJ1-4): DTGVSQNPRHKITKRGQNVTFRCDPISEHNRLYWYRQTLGQGPEFLTYFQNEAQLEKSRLLSDRFSAERPKGSFSTLEIQRTEQGDSAMYLCASSPGFTNEKLFFGSGTQLSVL.

This clonotype was detected only once. The V and J genes are TRBV5-1 and TRBJ1-1; TRBD1 might be the D (5 bases). Germline V gene sequence: CDR1 SGHRS, CDR2 YFSETQ. Trimming removed 3 bases from V and 1 base from J, with 10 bases in between. This CDR3 has 14 residues. The CDR3 DNA is TGCGCCAGCAGCTGGGGACCCTCGAACACTGAAGCTTTCTTT. Its protein is CASSWGPSNTEAFF.

This rearrangement joins TRBV4-2 to TRBJ2-2; D may be TRBD1 (5 bases). V lost 1 base, J lost 8 bases, and 8 bases lay in between. CDR3 length equals 13 residues. Germline V gene sequence: CDR1 LGHNA, CDR2 YNFKEQ. The CDR3 loop reads CASSQGRTGELFF. Here the CDR3 DNA reads TGTGCCAGCAGCCAAGGCCGGACAGGGGAGCTGTTTTTT.

This clonotype was recorded a few times. The V and J genes are TRBV3-1 and TRBJ2-2, with D possibly matching TRBD2 (6 bases). The CDR3 is 14 amino acids. Germline CDR1 reads LGHDT; CDR2 reads YNNKEL (reference sequence). Trimming removed 2 bases at V and 6 bases at J, with 10 bases between. The CDR3 DNA follows: TGTGCCAGCAGCCAAACGGGGGACCCCGGGGAGCTGTTTTTT. Translating gives CASSQTGDPGELFF.

V and J are TRBV7-3 and TRBJ2-3, with TRBD1 matching 8 bases. J lost 2 bases, V lost 5 bases, and 3 bases had no gene match. Germline V gene sequence: CDR1 SGHTA, CDR2 FQGTGA. This CDR3 region has 14 residues. CDR3 amino acids: CASSRTGFTDTQYF. The CDR3 nucleotides read TGTGCCAGCAGCCGGACAGGGTTCACAGATACGCAGTATTTT.

This chain links TRBV29-1 with TRBJ1-1; TRBD1 aligns across 8 bases. This CDR3 has 13 amino acids. Trimming took 5 bases from V and 2 from J; bases not matched to a gene: 4. Per germline, CDR1 SQVTM and CDR2 ANQGSEA. The CDR3, as DNA: TGCAGCGTTCATGACAGGGGAAACACTGAAGCTTTCTTT. Protein sequence: CSVHDRGNTEAFF.

The table lists this clonotype with a few counts. J is TRBJ2-1 and V is TRBV2, with no clear D. The V and J ends lost 4 bases and 5 bases respectively, with 15 bases between them. Looked up from germline, CDR1 is SNHLY and CDR2 is FYNNEI. The CDR3 has 15 residues. CDR3 in amino acids: CASSVEAAAHNEQFF. For the CDR3, the DNA is TGTGCCAGCAGTGTTGAAGCCGCGGCCCACAATGAGCAGTTCTTC. Using reference TRBV2 and TRBJ2-1 for the parts outside the CDR3, the full variable domain is EPEVTQTPSHQVTQMGQEVILRCVPISNHLYFYWYRQILGQKVEFLVSFYNNEISEKSEIFDDQFSVERPDGSNFTLKIRSTKLEDSAMYFCASSVEAAAHNEQFFGPGTRLTVL.

In DNA, the CDR3 is TGTGCCAGCAGTTACTCGGCGGCGGCCTACGAGCAGTACTTC. Protein sequence: CASSYSAAAYEQYF. The J gene is TRBJ2-7, the V gene TRBV6-2 or TRBV6-3; the D is unclear. In germline, CDR1 is MNHEY, CDR2 SVGEGT. V lost 0 bases and J 2 bases, leaving 8 bases between the germline ends. This CDR3 has 14 residues.

The CDR3 bases are TGTGCCAGCAATATGGGACAGGGAAGCAATCAGCCCCAGCATTTT. Protein: CASNMGQGSNQPQHF. The V call is TRBV12-3 or TRBV12-4, the J call TRBJ1-5; TRBD1 aligns across 9 bases. This CDR3 contains 15 residues. V dropped 7 bases and J dropped 1; count of bases not matched to a gene: 5.

This clonotype appeared a few times. The chain employs TRBV7-3 and TRBJ2-5; perhaps TRBD2 as D (6 bases). Germline V gene data show CDR1 as SGHTA and CDR2 as FQGTGA. This CDR3 is built from 14 residues. V was pared by 5 bases and J by 4 bases, with 14 bases between. CDR3 bases: TGTGCCAGCAGCCCTCAGGGAGGTCGAGAGACCCAGTACTTC. It specifies CASSPQGGRETQYF.

Only a few counts were recorded for this clonotype. This chain connects TRBV6-2 or TRBV6-3 to TRBJ1-2; tentatively, D is TRBD1 (6 bases). This CDR3 contains 14 residues. CDR1 MNHEY and CDR2 SVGEGT come from the germline V gene. Trimming removed 6 bases at V and 7 bases at J, with 18 bases between. CDR3 DNA sequence: TGTGCCAGCAGACCCCCGGGACAAGCACCTGGCTACACCTTC. Translation gives CASRPPGQAPGYTF.

The chain has TRBV25-1 and TRBJ2-7; tentative D call: TRBD2 (6 bases). Germline-derived CDR1 and CDR2 are MGHDK and SYGVNS. The CDR3 is 16 residues long. Trimming took off 5 bases at V and 5 bases at J, with 22 bases between the two ends. CDR3 sequence: CASSTSAGSDIHEQYF. The CDR3 DNA sequence: TGTGCCAGCAGTACGTCTGCGGGGTCCGACATCCACGAGCAGTACTTC.

The chain couples TRBV15 to TRBJ2-5; possibly TRBD1 for D (5 bases). The CDR3 is 15 residues long. Germline V gene lookup returns CDR1 LNHNV and CDR2 YYDKDF (reference sequence). V gave up 4 bases and J gave up 2 bases, with 14 bases separating them. The CDR3 DNA sequence: TGTGCCACCAGCAACCTGGACAACAGGCAAGAGACCCAGTACTTC. This translates into CATSNLDNRQETQYF.

The gene calls are TRBV5-1 and TRBJ2-7, with 7 nucleotides matching TRBD2. The CDR3 runs 15 residues. V lost 0 bases, J lost 4 bases, and 7 bases stayed unmatched. The germline V gene encodes CDR1 SGHRS and CDR2 YFSETQ. The CDR3 loop is CASSLDGTKGYEQYF. CDR3 nucleotide sequence: TGCGCCAGCAGCTTGGACGGGACTAAAGGTTACGAGCAGTACTTC.